This entry lists 13 T cell receptor beta chains sequenced from one sample in a study of neurological immune-mediated disorders. In TCRdb, the 5' RACE reads were re-called with MiXCR into one record per CDR3 protein. The sample lists fewer than 85,000 distinct CDR3 sequences; 15% to 20% were seen once. Sequencing was carried out using PBMCs. The source of these receptors is a woman aged 40 to 50 in good health.

Concerning this clonotype itself: Given a much more abundant clone one base away, this may be a read error. The CDR3 here is CASSKDPGLVGTDTQYF. The CDR3 nucleotides are TGTGCCAGCAGCAAAGACCCGGGACTAGTTGGCACAGATACGCAGTATTTT. The V gene is TRBV3-1, the J gene TRBJ2-3, with 8 bases that match TRBD2. This CDR3 is built from 17 residues. The germline gives CDR1 LGHDT, CDR2 YNNKEL (reference sequence).

The table lists this clonotype with many counts. V is TRBV10-3 and J is TRBJ1-4; D ambiguous. The V gene's germline CDR1 is ENHRY and CDR2 SYGVKD. This CDR3 spans 13 amino acids. Trimming left V 6 bases short and J 3 bases short, with 8 bases between. The CDR3 nucleotides read TGTGCCATCAGCGAGGCCCCTAATGAAAAACTGTTTTTT. Its translation: CAISEAPNEKLFF.

This sequence joins TRBV19 and TRBJ1-5; 9 bases agree with TRBD1. V dropped 10 bases and J dropped 6; count of bases not matched to a gene: 10. Per germline, CDR1 LNHDA and CDR2 SQIVND (reference sequence). The CDR3 covers 14 residues. CDR3 region: CATADRGGGQPQHF. CDR3 bases: TGTGCCACTGCGGACAGGGGCGGCGGTCAGCCCCAGCATTTT. Combining the CDR3 with reference TRBV19 and TRBJ1-5 gives the whole variable domain DGGITQSPKYLFRKEGQNVTLSCEQNLNHDAMYWYRQDPGQGLRLIYYSQIVNDFQKGDIAEGYSVSREKKESFPLTVTSAQKNPTAFYLCATADRGGGQPQHFGDGTRLSIL.

V is TRBV5-1 and J is TRBJ2-2, with D perhaps being TRBD1 or TRBD2 (6 bases each). V was trimmed by 4 bases and J by 4 bases, leaving 17 bases between them. The CDR3 sequence is 16 residues long. CDR1 is SGHRS and CDR2 is YFSETQ in the germline V gene. CDR3 sequence: CASSPNSGAGTGELFF. The CDR3 coding sequence is TGCGCCAGCAGCCCCAATTCGGGGGCAGGCACCGGGGAGCTGTTTTTT.

This clonotype was observed at least ten times. V usage is TRBV6-2 or TRBV6-3 and J usage is TRBJ2-7; D ambiguous. The V end lost 6 bases, the J end lost 12 bases, and 12 bases lay between the germline ends. The germline CDR1 and CDR2 sequences are MNHEY and SVGEGT. This CDR3 is 10 amino acids long. This CDR3 reads CASRDRRWYF. As DNA, the CDR3 is TGTGCCAGCAGAGACCGACGATGGTACTTC.

As concerns this clonotype: One junction end does not reproduce the germline sequence, and a read error may be involved. The chain is built from TRBV6-2 or TRBV6-3 and TRBJ2-7, with 8 bases fitting TRBD1. The CDR3 contains 21 residues. Germline V gives CDR1 MNHEY, CDR2 SVGEGT. The CDR3 is CAGSFDFRRTGITRNLYEQYF. CDR3 nucleotide sequence: TGTGCCGGCAGTTTCGACTTCCGTAGGACAGGGATCACAAGAAACCTTTACGAGCAGTACTTC.

This chain joins TRBV27 and TRBJ2-7; TRBD1 agrees at 8 bases. There are 14 residues in the CDR3. V shed 7 bases and J 5 bases; nucleotides not matched to a gene: 10. Germline V gives CDR1 MNHEY, CDR2 SMNVEV (reference sequence). The CDR3 protein is CASIRSDRGHEQYF. CDR3 in DNA: TGTGCCAGCATCCGGAGTGACAGGGGCCACGAGCAGTACTTC.

This clonotype was seen at least ten times. The chain uses TRBV28 and TRBJ2-7; possibly TRBD2 for D (6 bases). This CDR3 contains 15 residues. Germline V CDR1 and CDR2: MDHEN, SYDVKM. Deletions cut 2 bases from V and 0 bases from J, with 11 bases between. CDR3 in amino acids: CASSLGGSTSYEQYF. In nucleotides, the CDR3 is TGTGCCAGCAGTTTAGGGGGGTCAACCTCCTACGAGCAGTACTTC. The full variable domain, its missing parts supplied by reference TRBV28 and TRBJ2-7, is DVKVTQSSRYLVKRTGEKVFLECVQDMDHENMFWYRQDPGLGLRLIYFSYDVKMKEKGDIPEGYSVSREKKERFSLILESASTNQTSMYLCASSLGGSTSYEQYFGPGTRLTVT.

This clonotype has ten or more counts. The chain uses TRBV6-2 or TRBV6-3 and TRBJ2-3; a weak D match, TRBD2 (5 bases). The ends were cut back, 2 bases at V and 4 bases at J, with 10 bases in the middle. The CDR3 extends over 14 amino acids. In germline, CDR1 is MNHEY, CDR2 SVGEGT. Here the CDR3 reads CASSYPGKADTQYF. DNA for the CDR3: TGTGCCAGCAGTTACCCGGGGAAGGCAGATACGCAGTATTTT.

This chain's CDR3 is CASSRPGGYGYTF. The CDR3 DNA reads TGTGCCAGCAGCCGCCCGGGGGGATATGGCTACACCTTC. The V gene is TRBV14, the J gene TRBJ1-2, with a possible D match to TRBD1 (5 bases). The CDR3 length is 13 residues. V lost 4 bases, J lost 5 bases, and 11 bases lay in between. Germline CDR1 is SGHDN and CDR2 is FVKESK.

This clonotype showed up many times. The chain links TRBV6-1 to TRBJ1-4, with D possibly matching TRBD1 (5 bases). Trimming removed 6 bases from V and 3 bases from J, with 17 bases in between. This CDR3 comprises 16 residues. CDR1 is MNHNS and CDR2 is SASEGT in the germline V gene. This chain's CDR3 is CASRRDGSTSNEKLFF. The CDR3 coding sequence is TGTGCCAGCAGGAGGGACGGCAGCACGTCTAATGAAAAACTGTTTTTT.

The rearrangement joins TRBV6-2 or TRBV6-3 to TRBJ2-1; 11 nucleotides align to TRBD2. Germline V gene lookup returns CDR1 MNHEY and CDR2 SVGEGT. V lost 2 bases and J lost 8; bases outside the gene matches: 5. The CDR3 runs to 15 residues. CDR3 sequence: CASSYALAGGDEQFF. For the CDR3, the DNA is TGTGCCAGCAGTTACGCCCTAGCGGGGGGCGATGAGCAGTTCTTC.

This clonotype was found a few times. The V gene is TRBV19, the J gene TRBJ2-3, with a tentative D call TRBD1 (5 bases). The CDR3 has 16 amino acids. With 3 bases removed from V and 4 bases from J, the gap between germline ends came to 17 bases. Germline V gene lookup returns CDR1 LNHDA and CDR2 SQIVND (reference sequence). Here the CDR3 reads CASSIDGHTNPDTQYF. In DNA, the CDR3 is TGTGCCAGTAGTATCGACGGACATACCAATCCAGATACGCAGTATTTT.